This paragraph reports one T cell receptor beta chain. TCRdb's table, derived via immunoSEQ multiplex PCR, lists solely in-frame clones and lacks some. The sample lists some 52,000 clones, under 98% occurring once. This sample stems from a study of siplizumab effects on memory and regulatory T cells. The germline V gene encodes CDR1 GTSNPN and CDR2 SVGIG (reference sequence). This CDR3 contains 13 residues. Deletions cut 4 bases from V and 4 bases from J, with 10 bases between. Material: naive CD4+ T cells sorted from blood. This TCR derives from a human donor in good health. J is TRBJ2-2 and V is TRBV30, with D perhaps TRBD2 (6 bases). The CDR3, as DNA: TGTGCCTGGATTGGGGGGTTCACCGGGGAGCTGTTTTTT. Translated, it gives CAWIGGFTGELFF. The variable domain in full, completed from reference TRBV30 and TRBJ2-2, reads SQTIHQWPATLVQPVGSPLSLECTVEGTSNPNLYWYRQAAGRGLQLLFYSVGIGQISSEVPQNLSASRPQDRQFILSSKKLLLSDSGFYLCAWIGGFTGELFFGEGSRLTVL.